This T cell receptor (beta chain) is from a study of identical twins. This clonotype appeared many times. Each CDR3 protein gets one entry after TCRdb re-called the 5' RACE reads with MiXCR. This sample carries approximately 690,000 distinct CDR3 sequences, less than 7% of them seen once, and the ten largest clones take 1.5% to 2%. Trimming took 6 bases from V and 0 from J; bases not matched to a gene: 2. CDR1 and CDR2 (germline): SGHRS, YFSETQ. The CDR3 extends over 14 amino acids. Source material: naive T cells sorted from blood. This TCR was sampled from a man younger than 30 in good health. The V gene is TRBV5-1, the J gene TRBJ2-1; 8 positions agree with TRBD2. The CDR3 sequence: CASNGGGSYNEQFF. Written as DNA, the CDR3 is TGCGCCAGCAACGGGGGGGGCTCCTACAATGAGCAGTTCTTC.